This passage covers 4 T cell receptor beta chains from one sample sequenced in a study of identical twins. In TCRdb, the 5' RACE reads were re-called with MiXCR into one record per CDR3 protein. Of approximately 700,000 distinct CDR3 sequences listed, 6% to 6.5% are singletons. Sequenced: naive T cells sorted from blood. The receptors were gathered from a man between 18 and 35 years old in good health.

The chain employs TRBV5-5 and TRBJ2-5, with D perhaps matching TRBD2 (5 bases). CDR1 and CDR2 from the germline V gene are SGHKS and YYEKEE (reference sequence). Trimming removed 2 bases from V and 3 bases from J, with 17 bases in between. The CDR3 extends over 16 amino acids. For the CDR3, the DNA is TGTGCCAGCAGCTTCCAGATGGGCGGGCTGGAAGAGACCCAGTACTTC. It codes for CASSFQMGGLEETQYF.

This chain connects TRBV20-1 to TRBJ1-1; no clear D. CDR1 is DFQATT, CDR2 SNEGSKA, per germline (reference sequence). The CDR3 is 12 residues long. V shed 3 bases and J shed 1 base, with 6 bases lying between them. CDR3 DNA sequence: TGCAGTGCTAGTGGTGCGAACACTGAAGCTTTCTTT. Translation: CSASGANTEAFF.

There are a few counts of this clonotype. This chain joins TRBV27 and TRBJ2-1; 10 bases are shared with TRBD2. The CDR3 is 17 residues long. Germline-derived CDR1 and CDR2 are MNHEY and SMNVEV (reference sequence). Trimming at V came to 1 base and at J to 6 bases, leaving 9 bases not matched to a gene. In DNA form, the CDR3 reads TGTGCCAGCAGTTTATATCCAGCGGGAGGGCGAGGCAATGAGCAGTTCTTC. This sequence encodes CASSLYPAGGRGNEQFF.

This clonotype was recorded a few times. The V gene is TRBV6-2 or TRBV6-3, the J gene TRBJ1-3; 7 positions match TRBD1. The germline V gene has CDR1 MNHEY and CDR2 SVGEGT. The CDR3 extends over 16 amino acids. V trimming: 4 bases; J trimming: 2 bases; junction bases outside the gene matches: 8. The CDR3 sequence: CASSSRGQFAGNTIYF. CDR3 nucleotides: TGTGCCAGCAGTTCCCGGGGACAGTTCGCTGGAAACACCATATATTTT.